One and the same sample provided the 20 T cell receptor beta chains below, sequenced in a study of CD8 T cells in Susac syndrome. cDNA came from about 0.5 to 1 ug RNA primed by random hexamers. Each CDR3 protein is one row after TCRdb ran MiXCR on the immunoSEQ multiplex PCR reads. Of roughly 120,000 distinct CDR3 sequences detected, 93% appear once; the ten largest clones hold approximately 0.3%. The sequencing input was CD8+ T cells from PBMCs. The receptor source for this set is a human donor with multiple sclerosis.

CDR3 residues: CASSPRAESSYEQYF. The CDR3, as DNA: TGTGCCAGCAGCCCAAGGGCGGAAAGCTCCTACGAGCAGTACTTC. The V call is TRBV27, the J call TRBJ2-7; D unclear. The length of the CDR3 is 15 residues. Trimming left V 6 bases short and J 0 bases short, with 15 bases between. The germline V gene has CDR1 MNHEY and CDR2 SMNVEV (reference sequence).

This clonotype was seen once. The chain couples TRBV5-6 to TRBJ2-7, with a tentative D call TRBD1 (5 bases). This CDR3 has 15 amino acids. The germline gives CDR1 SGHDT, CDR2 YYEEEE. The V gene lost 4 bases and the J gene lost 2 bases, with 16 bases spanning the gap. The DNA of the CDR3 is TGTGCCAGCAGCCAGGGTCGACTTACTCCCTACGAGCAGTACTTC. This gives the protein CASSQGRLTPYEQYF.

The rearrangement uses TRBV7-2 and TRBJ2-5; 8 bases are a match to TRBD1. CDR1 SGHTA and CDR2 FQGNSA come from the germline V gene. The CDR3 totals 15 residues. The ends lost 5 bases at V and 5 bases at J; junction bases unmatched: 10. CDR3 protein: CASSPRTGYQETQYF. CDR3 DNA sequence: TGTGCCAGCAGCCCGCGGACAGGGTATCAGGAGACCCAGTACTTC.

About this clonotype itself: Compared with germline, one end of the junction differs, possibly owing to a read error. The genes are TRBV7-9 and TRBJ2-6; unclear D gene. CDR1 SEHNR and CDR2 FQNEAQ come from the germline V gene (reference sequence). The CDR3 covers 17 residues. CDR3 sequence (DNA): TGTGCCGGCAGCTTAGGTCGAATAAGCTCTGGGGCCAACGTCCTGACTTTC. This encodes CAGSLGRISSGANVLTF.

In DNA form, the CDR3 reads TGTGCCAGTAGTATGTGGGTCACAGATACGCAGTATTTT. Amino acid sequence: CASSMWVTDTQYF. The rearrangement uses TRBV19 and TRBJ2-3; D is undetermined. V lost 3 bases and J lost 2, with 6 bases in between. The CDR3 loop spans 13 amino acids. Per germline, CDR1 LNHDA and CDR2 SQIVND (reference sequence).

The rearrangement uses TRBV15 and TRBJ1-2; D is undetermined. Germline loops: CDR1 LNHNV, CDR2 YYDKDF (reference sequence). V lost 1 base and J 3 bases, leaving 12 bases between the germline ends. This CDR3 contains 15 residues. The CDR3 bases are TGTGCCACCAGCAGAGCGACGCGAGGAGACTATGGCTACACCTTC. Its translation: CATSRATRGDYGYTF.

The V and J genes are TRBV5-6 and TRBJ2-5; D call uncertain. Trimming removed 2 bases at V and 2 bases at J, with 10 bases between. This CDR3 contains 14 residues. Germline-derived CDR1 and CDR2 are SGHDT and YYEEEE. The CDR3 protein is CASSFLTPQETQYF. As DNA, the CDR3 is TGTGCCAGCAGCTTTCTGACTCCTCAAGAGACCCAGTACTTC. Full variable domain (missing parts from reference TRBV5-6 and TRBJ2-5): DAGVTQSPTHLIKTRGQQVTLRCSPKSGHDTVSWYQQALGQGPQFIFQYYEEEERQRGNFPDRFSGHQFPNYSSELNVNALLLGDSALYLCASSFLTPQETQYFGPGTRLLVL.

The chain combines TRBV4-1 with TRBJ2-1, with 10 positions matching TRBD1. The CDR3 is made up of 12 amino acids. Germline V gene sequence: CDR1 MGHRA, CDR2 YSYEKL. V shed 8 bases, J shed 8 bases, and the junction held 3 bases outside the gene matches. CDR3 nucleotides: TGCGCCAGCGGGACAGGGGACTATGAGCAGTTCTTC. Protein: CASGTGDYEQFF.

The CDR3 nucleotides read TGTGCCAGCAGCCAAGATCCGGGGAAGCAGTACGTC. Protein product: CASSQDPGKQYV. The genes are TRBV3-1 and TRBJ2-7, with a possible D match to TRBD2 (5 bases). There are 12 residues in the CDR3. Trimming took off 0 bases at V and 8 bases at J, with 8 bases between the two ends. Germline V gene lookup returns CDR1 LGHDT and CDR2 YNNKEL (reference sequence).

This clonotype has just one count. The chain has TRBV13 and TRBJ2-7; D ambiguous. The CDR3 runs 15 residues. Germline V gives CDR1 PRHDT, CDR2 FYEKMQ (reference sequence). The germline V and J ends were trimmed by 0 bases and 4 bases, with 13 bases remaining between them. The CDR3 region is CASSLGYRAQYEQYF. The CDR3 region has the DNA TGTGCCAGCAGCTTAGGGTATAGGGCCCAATACGAGCAGTACTTC.

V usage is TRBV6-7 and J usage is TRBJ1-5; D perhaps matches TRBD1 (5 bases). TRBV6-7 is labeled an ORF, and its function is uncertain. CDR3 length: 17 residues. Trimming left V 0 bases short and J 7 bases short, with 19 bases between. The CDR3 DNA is TGTGCCAGCAGTTACTCGACTCGGGACTCCAAAGGGCAGCCCCAGCATTTT. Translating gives CASSYSTRDSKGQPQHF.

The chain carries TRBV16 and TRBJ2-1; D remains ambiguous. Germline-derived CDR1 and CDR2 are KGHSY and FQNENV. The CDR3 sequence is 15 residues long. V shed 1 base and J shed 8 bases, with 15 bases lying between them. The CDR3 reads CASSQWIGRVHEQFF. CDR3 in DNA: TGTGCCAGCAGCCAATGGATAGGTAGGGTCCATGAGCAGTTCTTC.

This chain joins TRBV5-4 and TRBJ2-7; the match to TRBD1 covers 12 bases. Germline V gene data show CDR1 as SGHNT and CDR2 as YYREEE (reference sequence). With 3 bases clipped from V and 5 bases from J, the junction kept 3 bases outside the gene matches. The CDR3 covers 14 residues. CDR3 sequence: CASSWDRGLHEQYF. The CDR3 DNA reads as TGTGCCAGCAGCTGGGACAGGGGGCTACACGAGCAGTACTTC.

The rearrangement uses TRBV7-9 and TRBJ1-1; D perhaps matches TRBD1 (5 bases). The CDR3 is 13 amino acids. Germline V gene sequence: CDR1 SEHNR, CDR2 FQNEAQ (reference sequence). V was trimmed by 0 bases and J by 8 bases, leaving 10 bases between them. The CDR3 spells CASSLARDGEAFF. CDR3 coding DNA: TGTGCCAGCAGCTTAGCGCGGGACGGAGAAGCTTTCTTT.

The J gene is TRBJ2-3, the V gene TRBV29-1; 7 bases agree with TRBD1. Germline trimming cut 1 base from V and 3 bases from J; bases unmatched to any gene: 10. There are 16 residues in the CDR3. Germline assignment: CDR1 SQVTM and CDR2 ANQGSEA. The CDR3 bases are TGCAGCGTTGAAGGTTTTAGGGGGCTTACTACAGATACGCAGTATTTT. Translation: CSVEGFRGLTTDTQYF.

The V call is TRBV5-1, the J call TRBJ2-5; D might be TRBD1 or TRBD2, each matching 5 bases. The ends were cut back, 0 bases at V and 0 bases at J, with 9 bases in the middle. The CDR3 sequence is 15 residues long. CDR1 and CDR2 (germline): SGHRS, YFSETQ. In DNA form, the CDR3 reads TGCGCCAGCAGCTTGGCGGGGCAGAACCAAGAGACCCAGTACTTC. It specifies CASSLAGQNQETQYF.

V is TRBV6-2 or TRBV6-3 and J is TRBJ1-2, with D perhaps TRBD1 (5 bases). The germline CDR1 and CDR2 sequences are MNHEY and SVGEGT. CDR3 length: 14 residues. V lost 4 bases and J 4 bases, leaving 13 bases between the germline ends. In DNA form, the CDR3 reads TGTGCCAGCAGTTGGGACCGGACTTCCTATGGCTACACCTTC. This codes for CASSWDRTSYGYTF.

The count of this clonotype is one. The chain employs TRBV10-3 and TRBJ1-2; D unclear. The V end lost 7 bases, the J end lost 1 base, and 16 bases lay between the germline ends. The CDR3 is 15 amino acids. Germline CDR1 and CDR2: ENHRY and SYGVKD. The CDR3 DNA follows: TGTGCCATCACCCCCTCAGATCTGAATAACTATGGCTACACCTTC. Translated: CAITPSDLNNYGYTF.

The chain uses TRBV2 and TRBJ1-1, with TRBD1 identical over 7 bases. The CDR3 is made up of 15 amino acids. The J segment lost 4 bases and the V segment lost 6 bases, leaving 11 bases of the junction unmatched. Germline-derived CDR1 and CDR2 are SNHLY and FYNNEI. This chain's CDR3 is CASRAERQGPTEAFF. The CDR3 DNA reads TGTGCCAGCAGGGCCGAAAGACAGGGCCCCACTGAAGCTTTCTTT.

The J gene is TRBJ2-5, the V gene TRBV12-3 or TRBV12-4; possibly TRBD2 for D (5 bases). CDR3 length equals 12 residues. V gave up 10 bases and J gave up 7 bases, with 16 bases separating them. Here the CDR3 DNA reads TGTGCCACTAAGGCGGGCCGAGGGACCCAGTACTTC. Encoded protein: CATKAGRGTQYF.